This TCR beta chain stems from a study of blood T cell repertoires in COVID-19. The assay was immunoSEQ multiplex PCR, and TCRdb's table has in-frame clones only and misses some. Counted here are about 300,000 clones, about 91% occurring once; the ten biggest clones make up under 8%. Sequenced: peripheral blood. The sequence came from a woman in her 30s who had recovered from COVID-19.

The CDR3 loop reads CASSLGVGGYGYTF. CDR3 bases: TGTGCCAGCAGCCTAGGGGTAGGGGGCTATGGCTACACCTTC. The rearrangement joins TRBV7-2 to TRBJ1-2; D is possibly TRBD1 (6 bases). In germline, CDR1 is SGHTA, CDR2 FQGNSA. V was cut by 5 bases and J by 4 bases, with 14 bases left in between. The CDR3 is made up of 14 amino acids.